This T cell receptor beta chain was identified during a study of CD8 T cells in ankylosing spondylitis. Details on this clonotype: The antigen is unknown. Sequence at one end of the junction differs from germline and may be a read error.

From the 5' RACE reads, TCRdb called clonotypes with MiXCR, one entry per CDR3 protein. Altogether 200,000 to 250,000 distinct CDR3 sequences are present, roughly a tenth being singletons, with the ten largest covering roughly a fifth. General observations from the study: Within ankylosing spondylitis blood, a TCR beta motif made up of roughly eight highly homologous variants appeared to be characteristic.

From germline, CDR1 is SGHRS and CDR2 YFSETQ. The length of the CDR3 is 14 residues. The sample was blood, either unsorted or a sorted T cell fraction (not recorded which). The gene calls are TRBV5-1 and TRBJ1-1; D remains ambiguous. This TCR was recovered from a male donor with ankylosing spondylitis or in good health (not recorded which). CDR3 in amino acids: CANSLYESNTEAFF. The DNA for the CDR3 is TGCGCCAACAGCTTGTATGAGTCGAACACTGAAGCTTTCTTT.